This TCR beta chain was sequenced during a study of early T cells in non-severe SARS-CoV-2 infection. The CDR3 length is 12 residues. The junction had 1 base not matched to a gene; V was cut back by 3 bases and J by 6 bases. Germline V gene lookup returns CDR1 SGHRS and CDR2 YFSETQ. Unique molecular identifiers (one per individual cDNA molecule) were attached. TCRdb independently ran MiXCR on the 5' RACE reads; one entry per CDR3 protein. The data show 120,000 or so distinct CDR3 sequences, with around 12% seen just once and around 3.7% held by the top ten. This sequence originates from an adult who was a healthcare worker with PCR-confirmed SARS-CoV-2 infection or an uninfected control (not recorded which). The rearrangement links TRBV5-1 to TRBJ2-3, with TRBD1 matching 7 bases. Here the sequenced sample was whole blood, taken at baseline. The CDR3 loop is CASSSTGDTQYF. As DNA, the CDR3 is TGCGCCAGCAGCTCGACAGGGGATACGCAGTATTTT.